The entry that follows covers one T cell receptor beta chain sequence. The antigen is undetermined. The sample originates from a study of lymphopenia after photon versus proton radiotherapy. The study's findings and limits: Better survival with proton therapy was suggested as possible, not demonstrated. After the lymphocyte nadir, photon-treated repertoires showed oligoclonal expansion, especially of CD8+ Temra cells.

The V end lost 6 bases, the J end lost 0 bases, and 15 bases lay between the germline ends. In germline, CDR1 is SQVTM, CDR2 ANQGSEA. The CDR3 runs to 15 residues. The data were produced by immunoSEQ multiplex PCR, yet TCRdb's version contains in-frame clones alone and is incomplete. The data contain about 26,000 clones, less than 90% of them singletons. This specimen consisted of peripheral blood, obtained from a patient treated with photon-based radiotherapy. This chain links TRBV29-1 with TRBJ2-1; D possibly corresponds to TRBD1 (6 bases). This receptor was identified in a woman aged 45-65 years with pancreatic cancer. The CDR3 nucleotides read TGCAGCGTCCTAGGGGGTGCCAGCTCCTACAATGAGCAGTTCTTC. Amino acid sequence: CSVLGGASSYNEQFF.